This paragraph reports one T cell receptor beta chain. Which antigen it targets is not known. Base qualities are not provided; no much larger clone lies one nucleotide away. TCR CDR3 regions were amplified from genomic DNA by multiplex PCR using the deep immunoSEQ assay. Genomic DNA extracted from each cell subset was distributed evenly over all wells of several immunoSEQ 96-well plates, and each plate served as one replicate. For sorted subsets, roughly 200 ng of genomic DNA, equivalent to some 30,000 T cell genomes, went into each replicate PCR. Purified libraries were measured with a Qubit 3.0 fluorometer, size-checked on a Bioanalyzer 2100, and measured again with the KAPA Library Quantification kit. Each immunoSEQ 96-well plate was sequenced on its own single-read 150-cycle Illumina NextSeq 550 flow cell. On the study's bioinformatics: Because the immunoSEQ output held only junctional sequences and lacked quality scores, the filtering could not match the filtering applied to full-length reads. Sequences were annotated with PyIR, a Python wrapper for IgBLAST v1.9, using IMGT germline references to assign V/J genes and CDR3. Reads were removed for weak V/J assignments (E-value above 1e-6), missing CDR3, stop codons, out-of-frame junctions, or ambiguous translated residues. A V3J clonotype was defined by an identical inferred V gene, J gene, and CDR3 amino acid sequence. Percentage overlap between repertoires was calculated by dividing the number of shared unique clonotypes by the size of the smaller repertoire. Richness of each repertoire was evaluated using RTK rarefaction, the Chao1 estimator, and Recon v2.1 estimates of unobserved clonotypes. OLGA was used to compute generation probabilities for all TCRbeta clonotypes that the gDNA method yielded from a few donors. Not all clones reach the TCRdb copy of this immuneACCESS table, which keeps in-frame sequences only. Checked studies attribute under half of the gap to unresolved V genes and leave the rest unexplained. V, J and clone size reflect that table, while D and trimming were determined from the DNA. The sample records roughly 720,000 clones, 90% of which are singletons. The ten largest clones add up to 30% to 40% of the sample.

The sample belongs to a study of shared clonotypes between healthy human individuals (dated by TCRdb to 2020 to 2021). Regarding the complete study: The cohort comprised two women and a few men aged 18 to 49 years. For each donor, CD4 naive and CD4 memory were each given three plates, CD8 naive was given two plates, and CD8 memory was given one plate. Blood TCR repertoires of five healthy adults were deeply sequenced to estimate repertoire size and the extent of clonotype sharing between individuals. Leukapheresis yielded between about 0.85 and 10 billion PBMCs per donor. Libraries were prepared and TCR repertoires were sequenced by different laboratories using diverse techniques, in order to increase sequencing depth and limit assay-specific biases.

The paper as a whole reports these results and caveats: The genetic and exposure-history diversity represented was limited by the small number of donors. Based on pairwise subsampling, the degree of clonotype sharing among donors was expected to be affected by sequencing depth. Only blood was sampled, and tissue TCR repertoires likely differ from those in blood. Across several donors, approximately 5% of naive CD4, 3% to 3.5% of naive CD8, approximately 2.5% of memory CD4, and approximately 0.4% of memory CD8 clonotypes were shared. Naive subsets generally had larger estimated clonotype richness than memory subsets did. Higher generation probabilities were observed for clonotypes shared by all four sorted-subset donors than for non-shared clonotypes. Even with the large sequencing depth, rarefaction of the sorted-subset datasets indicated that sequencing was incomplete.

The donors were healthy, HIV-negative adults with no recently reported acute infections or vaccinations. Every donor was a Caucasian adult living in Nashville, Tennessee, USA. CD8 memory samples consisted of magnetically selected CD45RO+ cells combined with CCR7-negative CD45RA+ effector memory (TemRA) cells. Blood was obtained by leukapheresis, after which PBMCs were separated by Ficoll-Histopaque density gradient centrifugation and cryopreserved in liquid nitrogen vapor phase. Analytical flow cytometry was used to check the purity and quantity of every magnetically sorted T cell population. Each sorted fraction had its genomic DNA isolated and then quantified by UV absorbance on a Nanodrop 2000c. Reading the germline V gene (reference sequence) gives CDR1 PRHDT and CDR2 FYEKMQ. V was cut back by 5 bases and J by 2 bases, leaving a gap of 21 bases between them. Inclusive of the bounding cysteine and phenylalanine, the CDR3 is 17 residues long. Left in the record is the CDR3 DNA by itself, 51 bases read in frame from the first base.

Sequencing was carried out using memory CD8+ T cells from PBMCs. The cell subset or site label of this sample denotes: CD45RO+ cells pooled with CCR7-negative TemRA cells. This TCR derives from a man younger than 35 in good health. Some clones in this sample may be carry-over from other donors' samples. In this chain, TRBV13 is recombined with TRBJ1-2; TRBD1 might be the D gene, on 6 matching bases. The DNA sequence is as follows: TGTGCCAGCAGCGGCACCGGGACATTAACTGTCAACTATGGCTACACCTTC. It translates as CASSGTGTLTVNYGYTF.